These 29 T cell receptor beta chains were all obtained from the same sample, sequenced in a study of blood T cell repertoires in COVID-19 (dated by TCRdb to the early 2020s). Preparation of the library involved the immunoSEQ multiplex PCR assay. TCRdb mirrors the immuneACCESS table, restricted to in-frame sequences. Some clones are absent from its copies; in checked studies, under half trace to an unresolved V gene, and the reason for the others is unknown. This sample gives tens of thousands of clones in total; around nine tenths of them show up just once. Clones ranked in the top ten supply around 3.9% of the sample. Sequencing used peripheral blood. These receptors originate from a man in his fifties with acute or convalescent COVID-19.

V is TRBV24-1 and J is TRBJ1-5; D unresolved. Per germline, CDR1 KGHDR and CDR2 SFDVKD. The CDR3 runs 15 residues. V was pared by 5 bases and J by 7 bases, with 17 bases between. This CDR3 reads CATSGGNTREQPQHF. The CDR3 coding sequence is TGTGCCACCAGTGGTGGCAATACAAGGGAGCAGCCCCAGCATTTT.

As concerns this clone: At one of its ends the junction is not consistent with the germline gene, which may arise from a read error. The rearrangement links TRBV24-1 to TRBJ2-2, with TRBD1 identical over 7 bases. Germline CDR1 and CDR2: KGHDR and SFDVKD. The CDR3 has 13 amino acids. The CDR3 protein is CATSDHPAGGLFF. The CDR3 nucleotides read TGTGCCACCAGTGACCACCCCGCAGGGGGGCTGTTTTTT.

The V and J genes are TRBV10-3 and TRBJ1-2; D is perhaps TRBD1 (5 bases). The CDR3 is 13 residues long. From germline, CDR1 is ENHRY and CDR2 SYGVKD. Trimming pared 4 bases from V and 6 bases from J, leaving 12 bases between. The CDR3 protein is CAISGREIDGYTF. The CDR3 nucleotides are TGTGCCATCAGTGGCAGGGAAATCGATGGCTACACCTTC.

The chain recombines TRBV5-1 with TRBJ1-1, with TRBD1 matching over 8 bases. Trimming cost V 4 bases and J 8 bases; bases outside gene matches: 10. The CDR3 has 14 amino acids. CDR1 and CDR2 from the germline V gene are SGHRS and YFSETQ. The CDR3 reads CASSTGQGLLEAFF. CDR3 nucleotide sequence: TGCGCCAGCAGCACAGGACAGGGTCTTTTAGAAGCTTTCTTT.

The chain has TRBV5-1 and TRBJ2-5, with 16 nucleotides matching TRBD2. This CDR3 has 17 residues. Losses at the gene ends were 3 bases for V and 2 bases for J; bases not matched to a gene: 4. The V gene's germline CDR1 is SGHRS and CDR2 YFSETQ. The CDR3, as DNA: TGCGCCAGCAGCTATCTGGGACTAGCGGGAGGGCAAGAGACCCAGTACTTC. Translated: CASSYLGLAGGQETQYF.

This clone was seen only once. This CDR3 is CASSFGRGTDSGNTIYF. The DNA for the CDR3 is TGCGCCAGCAGCTTCGGAAGGGGGACAGACTCTGGAAACACCATATATTTT. The chain joins TRBV5-1 to TRBJ1-3, with 7 bases identical to TRBD1. The V gene's germline CDR1 is SGHRS and CDR2 YFSETQ. V lost 2 bases and J lost 0; bases outside the gene matches: 8. This CDR3 spans 17 amino acids.

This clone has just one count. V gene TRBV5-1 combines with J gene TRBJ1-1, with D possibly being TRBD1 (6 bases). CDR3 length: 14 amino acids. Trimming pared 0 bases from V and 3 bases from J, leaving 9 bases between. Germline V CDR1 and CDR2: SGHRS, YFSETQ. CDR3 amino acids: CASSLGGGHTEAFF. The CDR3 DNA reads TGCGCCAGCAGCTTGGGCGGGGGCCACACTGAAGCTTTCTTT.

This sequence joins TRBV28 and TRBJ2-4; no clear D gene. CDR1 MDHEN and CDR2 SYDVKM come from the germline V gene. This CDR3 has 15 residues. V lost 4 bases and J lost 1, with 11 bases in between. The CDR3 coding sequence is TGTGCCAGCAGTTCCCCTGACTGGGCCAAAAACATTCAGTACTTC. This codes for CASSSPDWAKNIQYF.

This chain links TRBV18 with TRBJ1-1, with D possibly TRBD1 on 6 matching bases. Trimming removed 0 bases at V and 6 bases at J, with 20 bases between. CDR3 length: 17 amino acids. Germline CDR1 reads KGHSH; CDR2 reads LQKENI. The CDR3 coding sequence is TGTGCCAGCTCACCACCATCAGGGGTGCCGGTCCGACCTGAAGCTTTCTTT. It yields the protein CASSPPSGVPVRPEAFF.

The DNA for the CDR3 is TGTGCCAGCAAAACTAGCGGGGGCTACAATGAGCAGTTCTTC. This codes for CASKTSGGYNEQFF. The rearrangement links TRBV19 to TRBJ2-1; TRBD2 matches 11 bases. The CDR3 has 14 residues. Trimming took 9 bases from V and 3 from J; bases not matched to a gene: 4. Germline CDR1 LNHDA, CDR2 SQIVND (reference sequence).

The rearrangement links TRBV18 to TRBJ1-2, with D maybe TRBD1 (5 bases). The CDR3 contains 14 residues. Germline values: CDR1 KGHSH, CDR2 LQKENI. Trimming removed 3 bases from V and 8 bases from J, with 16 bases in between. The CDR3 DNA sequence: TGTGCCAGCTCACCGGAGGGGTGGGCGGAAGGCTACACCTTC. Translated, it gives CASSPEGWAEGYTF.

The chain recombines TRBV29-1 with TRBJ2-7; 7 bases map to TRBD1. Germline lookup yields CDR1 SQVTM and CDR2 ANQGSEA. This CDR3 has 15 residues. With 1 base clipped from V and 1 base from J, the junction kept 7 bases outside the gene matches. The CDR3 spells CSVEVPPGQSYEQYF. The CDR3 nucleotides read TGCAGCGTTGAAGTTCCGCCGGGACAGTCCTACGAGCAGTACTTC.

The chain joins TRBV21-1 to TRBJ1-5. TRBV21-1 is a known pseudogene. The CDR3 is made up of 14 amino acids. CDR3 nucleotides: TGTGCCAGCTGCAGGGAGTATAGCAATCAGCCCCAGCATTTT. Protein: CASCREYSNQPQHF.

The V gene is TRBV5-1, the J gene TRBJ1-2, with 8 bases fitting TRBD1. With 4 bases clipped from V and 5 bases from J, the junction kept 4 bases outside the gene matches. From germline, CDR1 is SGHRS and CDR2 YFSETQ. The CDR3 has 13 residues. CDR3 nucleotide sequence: TGCGCCAGCAGCCAACAGGGGGATTATGGCTACACCTTC. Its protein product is CASSQQGDYGYTF.

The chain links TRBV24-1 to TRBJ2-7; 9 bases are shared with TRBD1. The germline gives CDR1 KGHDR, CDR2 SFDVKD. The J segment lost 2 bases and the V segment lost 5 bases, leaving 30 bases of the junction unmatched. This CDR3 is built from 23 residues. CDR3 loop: CATSVSTPPIGTGFTIGTYEQYF. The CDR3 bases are TGTGCCACCAGTGTCTCGACCCCCCCTATCGGGACAGGGTTTACTATCGGCACCTACGAGCAGTACTTC.

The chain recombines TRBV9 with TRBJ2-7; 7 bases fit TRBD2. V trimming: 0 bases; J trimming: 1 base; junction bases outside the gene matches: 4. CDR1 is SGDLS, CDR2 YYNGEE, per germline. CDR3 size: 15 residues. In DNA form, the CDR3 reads TGTGCCAGCAGCGTAGGTGCTAGCGGTTCCTACGAGCAGTACTTC. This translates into CASSVGASGSYEQYF.

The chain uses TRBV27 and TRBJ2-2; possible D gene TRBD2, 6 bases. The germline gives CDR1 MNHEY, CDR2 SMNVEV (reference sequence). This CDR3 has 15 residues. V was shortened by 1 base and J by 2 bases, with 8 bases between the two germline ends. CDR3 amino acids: CASSLYGSNTGELFF. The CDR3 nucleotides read TGTGCCAGCAGTTTATACGGGAGTAACACCGGGGAGCTGTTTTTT.

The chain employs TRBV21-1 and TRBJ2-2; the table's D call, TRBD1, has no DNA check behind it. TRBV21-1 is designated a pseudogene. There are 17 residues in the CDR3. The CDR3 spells CASSSHRGQKNTGELFF. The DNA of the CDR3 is TGTGCCAGCAGCAGTCATAGGGGACAGAAGAACACCGGGGAGCTGTTTTTT.

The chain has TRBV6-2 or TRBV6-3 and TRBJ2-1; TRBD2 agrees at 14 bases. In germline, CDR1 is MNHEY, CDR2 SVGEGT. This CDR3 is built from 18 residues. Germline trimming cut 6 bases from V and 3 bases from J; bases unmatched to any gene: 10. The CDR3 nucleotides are TGTGCCAGCAGCAAGGGACTAGCGGGAGCCCCGGGCTACAATGAGCAGTTCTTC. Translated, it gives CASSKGLAGAPGYNEQFF.

The CDR3 DNA sequence: TGTGCCAGCAGACCTGGACTAGCGGGAATGAATGAGCAGTTCTTC. Protein: CASRPGLAGMNEQFF. This chain connects TRBV3-1 (or the pseudogene TRBV3-2) to TRBJ2-1; 12 bases map to TRBD2. The J segment lost 7 bases and the V segment lost 6 bases, leaving 7 bases of the junction unmatched. The CDR3 spans 15 residues. CDR1 and CDR2 (germline): LGHDT, YNNKEL (reference sequence).

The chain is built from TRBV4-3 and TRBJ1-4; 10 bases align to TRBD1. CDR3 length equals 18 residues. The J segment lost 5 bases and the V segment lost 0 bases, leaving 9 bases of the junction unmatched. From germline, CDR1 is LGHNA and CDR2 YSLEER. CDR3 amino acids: CASSQDRAGQGLNEKLFF. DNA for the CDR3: TGCGCCAGCAGCCAAGATCGGGCGGGACAGGGGTTGAATGAAAAACTGTTTTTT.

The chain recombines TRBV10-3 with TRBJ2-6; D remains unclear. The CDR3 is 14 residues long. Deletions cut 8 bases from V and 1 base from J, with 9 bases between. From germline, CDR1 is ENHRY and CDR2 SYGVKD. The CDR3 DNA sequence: TGTGCCATCGTTCCGTTATCTGGGGCCAACGTCCTGACTTTC. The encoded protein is CAIVPLSGANVLTF.

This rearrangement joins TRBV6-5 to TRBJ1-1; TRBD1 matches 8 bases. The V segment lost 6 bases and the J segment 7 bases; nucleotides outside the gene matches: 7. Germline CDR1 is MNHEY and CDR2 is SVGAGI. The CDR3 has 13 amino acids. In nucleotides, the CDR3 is TGTGCCAGCAGCTGGACAGGGACCCTTGAAGCTTTCTTT. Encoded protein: CASSWTGTLEAFF.

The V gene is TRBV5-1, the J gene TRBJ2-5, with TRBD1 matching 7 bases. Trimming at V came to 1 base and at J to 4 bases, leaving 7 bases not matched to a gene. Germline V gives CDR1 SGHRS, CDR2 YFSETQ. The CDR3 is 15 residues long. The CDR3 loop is CASSLTGVVGETQYF. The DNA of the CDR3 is TGCGCCAGCAGCTTGACAGGGGTCGTTGGAGAGACCCAGTACTTC.

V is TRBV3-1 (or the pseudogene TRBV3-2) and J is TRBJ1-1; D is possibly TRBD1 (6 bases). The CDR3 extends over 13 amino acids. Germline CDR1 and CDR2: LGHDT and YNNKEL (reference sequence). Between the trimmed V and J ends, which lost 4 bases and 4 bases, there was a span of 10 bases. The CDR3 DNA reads TGTGCCAGCAGCCGTAGCAGGGGCACTGAAGCTTTCTTT. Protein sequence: CASSRSRGTEAFF.

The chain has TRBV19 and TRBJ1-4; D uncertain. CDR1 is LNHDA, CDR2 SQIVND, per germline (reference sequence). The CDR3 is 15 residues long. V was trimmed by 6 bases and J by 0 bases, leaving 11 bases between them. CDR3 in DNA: TGTGCCAGTAGACCGGAGGTCGCAACTAATGAAAAACTGTTTTTT. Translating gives CASRPEVATNEKLFF.

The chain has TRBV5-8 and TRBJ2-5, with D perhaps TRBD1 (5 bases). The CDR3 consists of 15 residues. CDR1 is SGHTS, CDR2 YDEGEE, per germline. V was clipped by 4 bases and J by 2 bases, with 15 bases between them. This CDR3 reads CASSLGGARQETQYF. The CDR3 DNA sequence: TGTGCCAGCAGCCTGGGTGGGGCTCGGCAAGAGACCCAGTACTTC.

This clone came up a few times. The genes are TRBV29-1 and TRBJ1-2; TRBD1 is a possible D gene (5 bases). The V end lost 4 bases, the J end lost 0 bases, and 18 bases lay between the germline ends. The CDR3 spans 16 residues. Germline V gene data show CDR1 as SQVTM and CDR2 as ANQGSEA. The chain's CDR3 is CSVAIVRGTTNYGYTF. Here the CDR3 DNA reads TGCAGCGTTGCGATTGTCCGGGGGACGACTAACTATGGCTACACCTTC.

CDR3 coding DNA: TGTGCCAGCAGTTCATACGCTAGCGGGAGAAGGAATGAGCAGTTCTTC. It yields the protein CASSSYASGRRNEQFF. This rearrangement joins TRBV28 to TRBJ2-1; 10 nucleotides agree with TRBD2. The CDR3 totals 16 residues. The V segment lost 4 bases and the J segment 7 bases; nucleotides outside the gene matches: 10. Germline V CDR1 and CDR2: MDHEN, SYDVKM.